Shown below are 30 T cell receptor beta chains from a single sample sequenced in a study of blood T cell repertoires in COVID-19. The assay was immunoSEQ multiplex PCR, and TCRdb's table has in-frame clones only and misses some. Of tens of thousands of clones listed, around 81% were seen once; the top ten hold around 9.6%. Sequenced: peripheral blood. The receptors here all came from a man aged 80 or over with COVID-19, enrolled during active disease.

This clone was observed a few times. The chain uses TRBV5-1 and TRBJ2-7, with D perhaps matching TRBD1 (5 bases). This CDR3 has 14 residues. CDR1 SGHRS and CDR2 YFSETQ come from the germline V gene. The V gene lost 4 bases and the J gene lost 2 bases, with 13 bases spanning the gap. CDR3 region: CASSEKGSTYEQYF. The CDR3 DNA follows: TGCGCCAGCAGCGAGAAGGGGTCGACCTACGAGCAGTACTTC.

This clone was counted a few times. This sequence joins TRBV7-3 and TRBJ1-2; no firm D call. Trimming shortened V by 5 bases and J by 5 bases, and 12 bases separated the two germline ends. The germline V gene encodes CDR1 SGHTA and CDR2 FQGTGA. This CDR3 comprises 13 residues. CDR3 protein: CASSPSPGYGYTF. DNA for the CDR3: TGTGCCAGCAGCCCATCACCAGGTTATGGCTACACCTTC.

The sample holds a few counts of this clone. V and J are TRBV10-2 and TRBJ2-1; 10 nucleotides line up with TRBD2. The CDR3 totals 13 residues. With V trimmed by 4 bases and J by 9 bases, 3 bases remained unmatched. Germline assignment: CDR1 WSHSY and CDR2 SAAADI. The CDR3 DNA is TGCGCCAGCAGTGTGGCTAGCGGGAGTGAGCAGTTCTTC. It is translated as CASSVASGSEQFF.

The chain carries TRBV6-2 or TRBV6-3 and TRBJ1-1; 7 bases are shared with TRBD1. CDR1 and CDR2 (germline): MNHEY, SVGEGT. The CDR3 length is 14 residues. Trimming cost V 4 bases and J 1 base; bases outside gene matches: 3. CDR3 bases: TGTGCCAGCAGTTTTCGACAGGGGAACACTGAAGCTTTCTTT. Translation gives CASSFRQGNTEAFF.

This chain connects TRBV2 to TRBJ2-1, with TRBD2 identical over 9 bases. The CDR3 consists of 16 residues. In germline, CDR1 is SNHLY, CDR2 FYNNEI. The J segment lost 8 bases and the V segment lost 0 bases, leaving 8 bases of the junction unmatched. CDR3 DNA: TGTGCCAGCAGTGAAGCAAGGCTAGCGGGGATCGATGAGCAGTTCTTC. Its protein product is CASSEARLAGIDEQFF.

As for this clone: Other DNA sequences in the same sample also yield this CDR3. The chain carries TRBV7-2 and TRBJ2-7; TRBD1 aligns across 11 bases. The CDR3 covers 15 residues. Germline V CDR1 and CDR2: SGHTA, FQGNSA. The V and J ends lost 5 bases and 2 bases, in that order; junction bases with no gene match: 5. The CDR3 bases are TGTGCCAGCAGCGGCCGGACAGGGGGCACCTACGAGCAGTACTTC. It translates to CASSGRTGGTYEQYF.

The chain couples TRBV20-1 to TRBJ1-5; 7 bases map to TRBD1. The V segment lost 3 bases and the J segment 2 bases; nucleotides outside the gene matches: 10. The CDR3 length is 16 residues. CDR1 is DFQATT and CDR2 is SNEGSKA in the germline V gene (reference sequence). The CDR3 sequence is CSASMGRGKGNQPQHF. CDR3 nucleotides: TGCAGTGCTAGTATGGGCAGGGGGAAGGGCAATCAGCCCCAGCATTTT.

The CDR3 protein is CASSSWDRARDEQFF. The DNA for the CDR3 is TGTGCCAGTAGTTCTTGGGACAGGGCCAGGGATGAGCAGTTCTTC. The rearrangement links TRBV19 to TRBJ2-1; 9 bases match TRBD1. The CDR3 is 15 residues long. V lost 5 bases, J lost 8 bases, and 10 bases stayed unmatched. CDR1 is LNHDA, CDR2 SQIVND, per germline (reference sequence).

The DNA of the CDR3 is TGTGCCAGCAGCTCCGGGACAGTCGTTTCACCCCTCCACTTT. Encoded protein: CASSSGTVVSPLHF. The V gene is TRBV3-1 (or the pseudogene TRBV3-2), the J gene TRBJ1-6; TRBD1 matches 7 bases. Unmatched junction bases numbered 7, after V lost 5 bases and J lost 9 bases. The CDR3 loop spans 14 amino acids. Germline V lookup: CDR1 LGHDT, CDR2 YNNKEL (reference sequence).

The gene calls are TRBV19 and TRBJ2-3; D uncertain. The CDR3 spans 14 residues. Trimming left V 8 bases short and J 2 bases short, with 14 bases between. The germline V gene encodes CDR1 LNHDA and CDR2 SQIVND (reference sequence). The CDR3 sequence is CASWSQTDTDTQYF. In DNA form, the CDR3 reads TGTGCCAGTTGGAGTCAAACCGACACAGATACGCAGTATTTT.

The rearrangement uses TRBV19 and TRBJ1-5, with a tentative D call TRBD1 (5 bases). The ends were cut back, 3 bases at V and 2 bases at J, with 17 bases in the middle. Per germline, CDR1 LNHDA and CDR2 SQIVND (reference sequence). This CDR3 has 17 residues. DNA of the CDR3: TGTGCCAGTAGTATGGGACCCACGGCGGGGGGCAATCAGCCCCAGCATTTT. This sequence encodes CASSMGPTAGGNQPQHF.

DNA for the CDR3: TGTGCCAGCAGCCCCCCGCGGGGGGCCGCAGCTTTCTTT. It translates to CASSPPRGAAAFF. This chain uses TRBV4-2 with TRBJ1-1; D might be TRBD1 (6 bases). Germline-derived CDR1 and CDR2 are LGHNA and YNFKEQ. CDR3 length: 13 residues. With 4 bases removed from V and 10 bases from J, the gap between germline ends came to 16 bases.

The chain links TRBV18 to TRBJ2-2; 10 bases align to TRBD2. The CDR3 is made up of 16 amino acids. V dropped 3 bases and J dropped 3; count of bases not matched to a gene: 4. The germline gives CDR1 KGHSH, CDR2 LQKENI. The CDR3: CASSPTSGAHTGELFF. CDR3 in DNA: TGTGCCAGCTCACCCACTAGCGGGGCGCACACCGGGGAGCTGTTTTTT. The whole variable domain, remainder taken from reference TRBV18 and TRBJ2-2, is NAGVMQNPRHLVRRRGQEARLRCSPMKGHSHVYWYRQLPEEGLKFMVYLQKENIIDESGMPKERFSAEFPKEGPSILRIQQVVRGDSAAYFCASSPTSGAHTGELFFGEGSRLTVL.

V and J are TRBV4-2 and TRBJ1-1; D uncertain. With 4 bases removed from V and 1 base from J, the gap between germline ends came to 7 bases. Germline V gives CDR1 LGHNA, CDR2 YNFKEQ. The CDR3 loop spans 13 amino acids. The CDR3 loop reads CASSPNSNTEAFF. CDR3 bases: TGTGCCAGCAGCCCAAATTCGAACACTGAAGCTTTCTTT.

The chain carries TRBV7-9 and TRBJ1-4; 8 bases fit TRBD1. Germline V CDR1 and CDR2: SEHNR, FQNEAQ (reference sequence). This CDR3 contains 17 residues. V trimming: 4 bases; J trimming: 0 bases; junction bases outside the gene matches: 7. CDR3 nucleotide sequence: TGTGCCAGCAGCTCTACCACAGGGGGTTCAACTAATGAAAAACTGTTTTTT. Protein product: CASSSTTGGSTNEKLFF.

Comments on this clone: An end of the junction differs from the germline gene, which may be a read error. The chain carries TRBV6-1 and TRBJ1-2, with a weak D call TRBD1 (6 bases). Germline V gene data show CDR1 as MNHNS and CDR2 as SASEGT. This CDR3 region has 13 residues. The CDR3 here is CASREGGDYGYTF. For the CDR3, the DNA is TGTGCCAGCAGGGAAGGGGGGGACTATGGCTACACCTTC.

The chain's CDR3 is CASSPSGSVYTF. Here the CDR3 DNA reads TGTGCCAGCAGCCCTTCAGGCTCGGTCTACACCTTC. The rearrangement uses TRBV9 and TRBJ1-2; D is ambiguous. The V gene lost 4 bases and the J gene lost 10 bases, with 14 bases spanning the gap. This CDR3 spans 12 amino acids. Germline values: CDR1 SGDLS, CDR2 YYNGEE.

The rearrangement joins TRBV19 to TRBJ2-2; 8 nucleotides agree with TRBD2. The CDR3 spans 16 residues. Per the germline V gene, CDR1 is LNHDA and CDR2 is SQIVND (reference sequence). V was clipped by 3 bases and J by 0 bases; unmatched bases: 3. CDR3 sequence reads: CASSIDGGANTGELFF. CDR3 sequence (DNA): TGTGCCAGTAGTATTGACGGGGGGGCGAACACCGGGGAGCTGTTTTTT.

This chain uses TRBV7-9 with TRBJ1-5; D perhaps matches TRBD1 (6 bases). Looked up from germline, CDR1 is SEHNR and CDR2 is FQNEAQ (reference sequence). This CDR3 has 13 residues. Trimming took 5 bases from V and 3 from J, leaving 8 bases between them. CDR3 sequence: CASSGQNNQPQHF. The CDR3 DNA is TGTGCCAGCAGCGGACAGAACAATCAGCCCCAGCATTTT.

CDR3 in amino acids: CASSYSPGDQPQHF. The DNA of the CDR3 is TGTGCCAGCAGTTACTCGCCGGGGGATCAGCCCCAGCATTTT. This chain joins TRBV6-5 and TRBJ1-5, with D perhaps TRBD1 (5 bases). The CDR3 covers 14 residues. Deletions cut 0 bases from V and 5 bases from J, with 8 bases between. CDR1 is MNHEY and CDR2 is SVGAGI in the germline V gene.

The genes are TRBV28 and TRBJ2-5; 9 positions agree with TRBD2. Per the germline V gene, CDR1 is MDHEN and CDR2 is SYDVKM. Losses at the gene ends were 6 bases for V and 5 bases for J; bases not matched to a gene: 10. The CDR3 is 15 amino acids. This chain's CDR3 is CASSPWAGGRETQYF. The CDR3 DNA is TGTGCCAGCAGCCCCTGGGCGGGGGGGAGGGAGACCCAGTACTTC.

The rearrangement joins TRBV5-1 to TRBJ2-1; TRBD1 aligns across 8 bases. With 4 bases clipped from V and 9 bases from J, the junction kept 9 bases outside the gene matches. Germline assignment: CDR1 SGHRS and CDR2 YFSETQ. The CDR3 sequence is 14 residues long. The CDR3 reads CASSPGTGKGEQFF. Written as DNA, the CDR3 is TGCGCCAGCAGCCCCGGGACAGGTAAGGGTGAGCAGTTCTTC.

In its sample, this clone was seen once. This chain connects TRBV12-3 or TRBV12-4 to TRBJ1-1, with 9 bases fitting TRBD1. The CDR3 is 13 residues long. The V gene end was trimmed by 6 bases and the J gene end by 6 bases; junction bases not matched to a gene: 5. This CDR3 is CASSVQGAAEAFF. The DNA of the CDR3 is TGTGCCAGCAGCGTACAGGGGGCTGCTGAAGCTTTCTTT.

This rearrangement joins TRBV5-4 to TRBJ1-1, with TRBD1 identical over 10 bases. Germline trimming cut 4 bases from V and 2 bases from J; bases unmatched to any gene: 5. Germline CDR1 SGHNT, CDR2 YYREEE (reference sequence). The CDR3 spans 15 residues. The DNA for the CDR3 is TGTGCCAGCAGCACAGGACAGGGGGGAAACACTGAAGCTTTCTTT. Translating it yields CASSTGQGGNTEAFF.

The chain employs TRBV29-1 and TRBJ2-3, with no clear D. The V and J ends lost 5 bases and 0 bases respectively, with 9 bases between them. This CDR3 is built from 13 residues. CDR1 and CDR2 (germline): SQVTM, ANQGSEA. CDR3 residues: CSVKLHSTDTQYF. The CDR3 DNA is TGCAGCGTTAAACTTCATAGCACAGATACGCAGTATTTT.

The genes are TRBV7-9 and TRBJ2-5, with TRBD2 matching 8 bases. This CDR3 comprises 15 residues. Germline V gene lookup returns CDR1 SEHNR and CDR2 FQNEAQ (reference sequence). J was trimmed by 2 bases and V by 3 bases; bases with no gene match: 5. The CDR3 DNA is TGTGCCAGCAGCTTCCGAGCGGGAGTACAAGAGACCCAGTACTTC. Encoded protein: CASSFRAGVQETQYF.

The chain links TRBV4-3 to TRBJ1-1; D might be TRBD1 (6 bases). Looked up from germline, CDR1 is LGHNA and CDR2 is YSLEER. The CDR3 totals 14 residues. V was cut by 6 bases and J by 1 base, with 12 bases left in between. The CDR3 DNA reads as TGCGCCAGCAGGCTTACAGGGAAGAACACTGAAGCTTTCTTT. Protein sequence: CASRLTGKNTEAFF.

J is TRBJ1-2 and V is TRBV27; unclear D gene. Germline CDR1 is MNHEY and CDR2 is SMNVEV (reference sequence). The length of the CDR3 is 14 residues. Trimming cost V 7 bases and J 4 bases, with 16 bases left between them. The CDR3 DNA is TGTGCCAGCAAAGCCCGCCAGGAACCCTATGGCTACACCTTC. This encodes CASKARQEPYGYTF.

V usage is TRBV30 and J usage is TRBJ1-1; 8 nucleotides align to TRBD1. Trimming removed 1 base from V and 5 bases from J; junction bases left unmatched: 6. Germline V gene lookup returns CDR1 GTSNPN and CDR2 SVGIG (reference sequence). This CDR3 is built from 14 residues. DNA for the CDR3: TGTGCCTGGAGTGCTCGGACAGGGTGGACTGAAGCTTTCTTT. As protein: CAWSARTGWTEAFF.

The rearrangement joins TRBV24-1 to TRBJ2-7; D unclear. Germline V gives CDR1 KGHDR, CDR2 SFDVKD. The CDR3 extends over 13 amino acids. V was trimmed by 5 bases and J by 5 bases, leaving 12 bases between them. The CDR3 DNA is TGTGCCACCAGTGTTCCGGGTACCCACGAGCAGTACTTC. It codes for CATSVPGTHEQYF.